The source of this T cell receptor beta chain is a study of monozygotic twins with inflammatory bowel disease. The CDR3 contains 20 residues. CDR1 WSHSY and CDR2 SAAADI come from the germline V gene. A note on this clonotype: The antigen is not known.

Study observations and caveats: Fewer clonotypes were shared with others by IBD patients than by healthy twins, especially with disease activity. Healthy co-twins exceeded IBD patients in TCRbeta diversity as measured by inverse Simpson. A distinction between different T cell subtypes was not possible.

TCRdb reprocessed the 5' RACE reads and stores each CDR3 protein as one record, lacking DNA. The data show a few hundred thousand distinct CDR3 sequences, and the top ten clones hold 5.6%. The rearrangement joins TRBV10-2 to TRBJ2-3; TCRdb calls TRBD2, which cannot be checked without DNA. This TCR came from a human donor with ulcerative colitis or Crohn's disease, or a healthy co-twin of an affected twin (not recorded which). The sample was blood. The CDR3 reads CASSPDRVKLAGGIRDTQYF.